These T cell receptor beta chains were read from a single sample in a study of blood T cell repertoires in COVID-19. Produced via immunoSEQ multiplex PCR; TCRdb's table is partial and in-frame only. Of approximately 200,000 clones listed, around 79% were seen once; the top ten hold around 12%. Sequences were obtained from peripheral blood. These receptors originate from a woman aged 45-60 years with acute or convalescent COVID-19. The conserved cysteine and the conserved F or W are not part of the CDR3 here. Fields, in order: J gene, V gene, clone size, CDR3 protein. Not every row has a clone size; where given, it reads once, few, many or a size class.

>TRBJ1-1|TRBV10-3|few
AIRTDAGRGTEAF
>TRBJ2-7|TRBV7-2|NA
ASSLDERFYEQY
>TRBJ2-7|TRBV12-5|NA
ASGATDRGSYEQY
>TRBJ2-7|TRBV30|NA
AGERGFSYEQY
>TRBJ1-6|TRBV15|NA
ATSRGTGGDNSPLH
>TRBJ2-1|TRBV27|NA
ASSADLLGRMSGGRLEQF
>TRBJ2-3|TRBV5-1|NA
ASSLGRGADTQY
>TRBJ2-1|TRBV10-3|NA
AISDRTGGLGEQF
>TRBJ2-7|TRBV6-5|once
ASTLGGATEQY
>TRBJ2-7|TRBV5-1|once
ASSLGKRDREIYEQY
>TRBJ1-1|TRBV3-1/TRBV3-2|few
ASSQDIGRTEAF
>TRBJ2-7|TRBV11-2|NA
ASSSSPAYEQY
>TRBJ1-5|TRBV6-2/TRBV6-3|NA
ASSYPAGTGGQPQH
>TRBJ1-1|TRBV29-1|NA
SVDLRDTEAF
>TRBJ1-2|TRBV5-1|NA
ASSLINSGSLSGGYT
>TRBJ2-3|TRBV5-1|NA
ASSSSELRPQDTQY
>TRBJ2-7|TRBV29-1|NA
SVESGQAAYEQY
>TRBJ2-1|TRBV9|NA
ASSTSSGAHNEQF
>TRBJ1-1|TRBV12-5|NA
ASGLWTGKNTEAF
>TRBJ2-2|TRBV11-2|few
ASSLLTGTGNTGELF
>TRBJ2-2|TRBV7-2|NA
ASSLVGGIITGELF